This TCR beta chain appears in the sequencing data of a study of blood T cell repertoires in COVID-19 (TCRdb year 2020). Background for the entire study: Samples from collaborators originated in the United States, Italy and Spain and spanned both the acute and convalescent phases of COVID-19. The prospective study material was composed of cDNA or gDNA derived from T cells, B-cell-depleted T cells, or PBMCs. The dataset comprised deeply sampled blood TCRbeta repertoires from subjects exposed to, actively infected with, or recovered from COVID-19. The repertoires were released in a freely available public database meant as a resource for research on the immune response to SARS-CoV-2. Samples were obtained from the ongoing ImmuneRACE study (first 160 participants) and from over 1,000 subjects provided by 6 global collaborators. Sample metadata almost always included a de-identified subject ID, COVID-19 status, age in years and sex. Where available, HLA class I and class II types were taken from metadata supplied by the sample provider and were not determined by assay-based typing.

TCRbeta CDR3 regions were amplified from genomic DNA by means of the immunoSEQ Assay, a bias-controlled multiplex PCR. In the source study's methods: Within the assay, amplification of reference gene primers was used to estimate how many nucleated cells each sample contained. To quantify the absolute abundance of each unique TCRbeta CDR3 rearrangement, sequence reads were collapsed and filtered. Productive Simpson clonality was computed per sample as the square root of Simpson's diversity index over productive rearrangements. The table was pulled from immuneACCESS by TCRdb, which kept in-frame rearrangements only. Such tables lose some clones; where checked, under half of the loss comes from unresolved V genes, and the rest has no known cause. That table furnishes V, J and clone size, whereas the DNA furnished D and trimming. Counted in this sample were 95,000 to 150,000 clones; roughly 84% of them appeared once. The ten largest clones take up 3.5% to 4% of the sample.

Summary of the overall study and its limitations: The quantity of clinical and demographic metadata differed by source and by participant and was supplied without curation.

In the prospective study, participants were 18 to 89 years old, resided in 24 geographic areas of the United States, and were enrolled through a virtual design. To assign participants to cohorts, the prospective study relied on clinical history that participants themselves reported in a screening survey and a study questionnaire. Recovered participants in ImmuneRACE Cohort 3 were defined as having two consecutive negative NP/OP PCR tests, clearance from a healthcare professional, or resolution of symptoms. Mobile phlebotomists in the prospective study collected whole blood, serum and a nasopharyngeal or oropharyngeal swab from every participant. Prospective study participants could optionally give additional blood draws and questionnaires over a roughly two-month period. Prospective study blood samples were shipped either frozen or at room temperature before DNA extraction. Turning to this clone: No cognate antigen has been identified for it. Base-call qualities are not available, and no considerably larger clone is one nucleotide away.

The CDR3 has 16 amino acids, counting the end cysteine and phenylalanine. The retained sequence is limited to the CDR3, 48 bases, with the frame set at the first base. In the germline V gene, CDR1 corresponds to SGHTA and CDR2 to FQGTGA. V trim: 5 bases; J trim: 2 bases; unmatched bases: 8. Recombination linked TRBV7-3 to TRBJ2-2; the central 7 bases match TRBD2. The origin of this receptor is a woman aged 30 to 39 who had recovered from COVID-19. The sequenced sample was PBMCs or T cells enriched from blood (not recorded which). The base sequence is TGTGCCAGCAGCCCCGTGGGAGCGGGAAACACCGGGGAGCTGTTTTTT. This translates into CASSPVGAGNTGELFF.